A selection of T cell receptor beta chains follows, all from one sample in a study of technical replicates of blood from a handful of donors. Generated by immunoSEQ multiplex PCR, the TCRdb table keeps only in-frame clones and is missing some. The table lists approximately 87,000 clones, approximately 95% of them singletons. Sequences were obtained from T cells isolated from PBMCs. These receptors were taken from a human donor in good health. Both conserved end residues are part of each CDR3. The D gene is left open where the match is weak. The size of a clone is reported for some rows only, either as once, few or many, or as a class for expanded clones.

CDR3 DNA: TGTGCCAGCAGCTTGTCCGGGACAGAGAACAATGAGCAGTTCTTC; CDR3 protein: CASSLSGTENNEQFF; clone size: .; V gene: TRBV11-2; J gene: TRBJ2-1; D gene: TRBD1
CDR3 DNA: TGTGCCAGTAGTCGGACTAGCCGTCAAGGCTCCTACAATGAGCAGTTCTTC; CDR3 protein: CASSRTSRQGSYNEQFF; clone size: .; V gene: TRBV19; J gene: TRBJ2-1; D gene: TRBD2
CDR3 DNA: TGTGCCAGCAGTTTAGGACTGCTCACCGGGGAGCTGTTTTTT; CDR3 protein: CASSLGLLTGELFF; clone size: .; V gene: TRBV28; J gene: TRBJ2-2; D gene: .
CDR3 DNA: TGCAGCGTTGCCGACAGGGGAACAGATACGCAGTATTTT; CDR3 protein: CSVADRGTDTQYF; clone size: .; V gene: TRBV29-1; J gene: TRBJ2-3; D gene: TRBD1
CDR3 DNA: TGTGCCAGCAGCCTGAGTTGGGCAGAGACAAGCTCCTATAATTCACCCCTCCACTTT; CDR3 protein: CASSLSWAETSSYNSPLHF; clone size: .; V gene: TRBV5-6; J gene: TRBJ1-6; D gene: .
CDR3 DNA: TGCGCCAGCAGCCAAGGCGGCGGGAGCTCTGGAAACACCATATATTTT; CDR3 protein: CASSQGGGSSGNTIYF; clone size: .; V gene: TRBV4-3; J gene: TRBJ1-3; D gene: .
CDR3 DNA: TGTGCCAGCACGAGGGGGACAGTTGGGGACACTGAAGCTTTCTTT; CDR3 protein: CASTRGTVGDTEAFF; clone size: .; V gene: TRBV6-5; J gene: TRBJ1-1; D gene: TRBD1
CDR3 DNA: TGTGCCTACGTAGCCGATACGCAGTATTTT; CDR3 protein: CAYVADTQYF; clone size: .; V gene: TRBV30; J gene: TRBJ2-3; D gene: .
CDR3 DNA: TGTGCCAGCAGTTTTGACAGTATCAACGAGCAGTACTTC; CDR3 protein: CASSFDSINEQYF; clone size: .; V gene: TRBV27; J gene: TRBJ2-7; D gene: .
CDR3 DNA: TGTGCCAGCAAACAGGGAGCTTCGGAGCTGTTTTTT; CDR3 protein: CASKQGASELFF; clone size: .; V gene: TRBV25-1; J gene: TRBJ2-2; D gene: .
CDR3 DNA: TGCGCCAGCAGCTTAGCGGGACTAGGGTACAATGAGCAGTTCTTC; CDR3 protein: CASSLAGLGYNEQFF; clone size: .; V gene: TRBV5-1; J gene: TRBJ2-1; D gene: TRBD2
CDR3 DNA: TGCGCCAGCAGTGAGTCCAGCGGGAGGGAGCAGTTCTTC; CDR3 protein: CASSESSGREQFF; clone size: once; V gene: TRBV10-1; J gene: TRBJ2-1; D gene: TRBD2
CDR3 DNA: TGTGCCAGCAGCGTAGGGAGGAGTAAGGTCTACGAGCAGTACTTC; CDR3 protein: CASSVGRSKVYEQYF; clone size: .; V gene: TRBV9; J gene: TRBJ2-7; D gene: .
CDR3 DNA: TGTGCCAGCAGCTTCGGGGTCACCTACGAGCAGTACTTC; CDR3 protein: CASSFGVTYEQYF; clone size: .; V gene: TRBV7-9; J gene: TRBJ2-7; D gene: .
CDR3 DNA: TGTGCCTGGAGTGTATCGGACACTGAAGCTTTCTTT; CDR3 protein: CAWSVSDTEAFF; clone size: .; V gene: TRBV30; J gene: TRBJ1-1; D gene: .
CDR3 DNA: TGTGCCACCTTTAGCGGAGTTAGCTCCTACGAGCAGTACTTC; CDR3 protein: CATFSGVSSYEQYF; clone size: .; V gene: TRBV2; J gene: TRBJ2-7; D gene: .
CDR3 DNA: TGCGCCAGCAGCTTGGCGGCGGTCTCTGGGGCCAACGTCCTGACTTTC; CDR3 protein: CASSLAAVSGANVLTF; clone size: .; V gene: TRBV5-1; J gene: TRBJ2-6; D gene: .
CDR3 DNA: TGTGCCAGCAGTAGGTGGACAGGGGAAGAGATCCAGTACTTC; CDR3 protein: CASSRWTGEEIQYF; clone size: .; V gene: TRBV28; J gene: TRBJ2-5; D gene: TRBD1